This passage covers 7 T cell receptor beta chains from one sample sequenced in a study of CD8+CD57+ T cells in acquired aplastic anemia. Using genomic DNA as the template, TCR beta VDJ and CDR3 profiling was carried out. TCRdb passed the reads through MiXCR, listing each CDR3 protein once. The sample lists 75,000 to 90,000 distinct CDR3 sequences, around 42% occurring once. The sequenced sample was sorted CD4+, CD8+, or CD8+CD57+ T cells (not recorded which) from PBMCs. The receptor source for this set is a human donor in good health, serving as a control.

J is TRBJ2-1 and V is TRBV2; 9 nucleotides agree with TRBD2. The CDR3 runs to 13 residues. Unmatched junction bases numbered 5, after V lost 5 bases and J lost 9 bases. The germline V gene encodes CDR1 SNHLY and CDR2 FYNNEI. The CDR3 DNA follows: TGTGCCAGCAGTCACCGGACTAGCGCTGAGCAGTTCTTC. As protein: CASSHRTSAEQFF.

The V and J genes are TRBV6-1 and TRBJ2-2; TRBD1 matches 8 bases. The germline gives CDR1 MNHNS, CDR2 SASEGT. With V trimmed by 7 bases and J by 7 bases, 5 bases remained unmatched. The CDR3 covers 13 residues. CDR3 sequence: CASTGGYGGELFF. The CDR3 region has the DNA TGTGCCAGCACAGGGGGCTACGGCGGGGAGCTGTTTTTT.

This chain's CDR3 is CAIGDRNQPQHF. DNA of the CDR3: TGTGCCATTGGGGACAGGAATCAGCCCCAGCATTTT. The chain links TRBV6-4 to TRBJ1-5; 8 nucleotides agree with TRBD1. V shed 10 bases and J 4 bases; nucleotides not matched to a gene: 3. The CDR3 sequence is 12 residues long. Per the germline V gene, CDR1 is MRHNA and CDR2 is SNTAGT.

Concerning this clonotype: One base away lies a much larger clone, so this may be a sequencing read error. DNA for the CDR3: TGTGCCAGCAGGTTCCCTTCGGGGGGCGCGTTGGACGAGCAGTGCTTC. As protein: CASRFPSGGALDEQCF. This chain joins TRBV11-1 and TRBJ2-7; D is perhaps TRBD2 (7 bases). CDR1 is SGHAT, CDR2 FQDESV, per germline (reference sequence). The CDR3 totals 16 residues. The whole variable domain, remainder taken from reference TRBV11-1 and TRBJ2-7, is EAEVAQSPRYKITEKSQAVAFWCDPISGHATLYWYRQILGQGPELLVQFQDESVVDDSQLPKDRFSAERLKGVDSTLKIQPAELGDSAMYLCASRFPSGGALDEQCFGPGTRLTVT.

The genes are TRBV24-1 and TRBJ2-1; 10 bases match TRBD1. The germline V gene has CDR1 KGHDR and CDR2 SFDVKD. CDR3 size: 14 residues. The V segment lost 5 bases and the J segment 9 bases; nucleotides outside the gene matches: 6. For the CDR3, the DNA is TGTGCCACCAGTGTCGACAGGGGGCAGGCTGAGCAGTTCTTC. Amino acids: CATSVDRGQAEQFF.

V is TRBV7-2 and J is TRBJ2-7; a weak D match, TRBD2 (5 bases). The DNA matches TRBJ2-5 better at its end, which makes the J call doubtful. The length of the CDR3 is 15 residues. Germline CDR1 is SGHTA and CDR2 is FQGNSA. This chain's CDR3 is CASSLGGRLQETQYF. The CDR3 bases are TGTGCCAGCAGCTTAGGTGGGCGACTACAAGAGACCCAGTACTTC.

V is TRBV19 and J is TRBJ2-5; D is uncertain. There are 11 residues in the CDR3. Germline CDR1 is LNHDA and CDR2 is SQIVND (reference sequence). Trimming removed 4 bases from V and 7 bases from J, with 7 bases in between. The CDR3 sequence is CASSRDRTQYF. In DNA form, the CDR3 reads TGTGCCAGTAGTAGAGATCGGACCCAGTACTTC.